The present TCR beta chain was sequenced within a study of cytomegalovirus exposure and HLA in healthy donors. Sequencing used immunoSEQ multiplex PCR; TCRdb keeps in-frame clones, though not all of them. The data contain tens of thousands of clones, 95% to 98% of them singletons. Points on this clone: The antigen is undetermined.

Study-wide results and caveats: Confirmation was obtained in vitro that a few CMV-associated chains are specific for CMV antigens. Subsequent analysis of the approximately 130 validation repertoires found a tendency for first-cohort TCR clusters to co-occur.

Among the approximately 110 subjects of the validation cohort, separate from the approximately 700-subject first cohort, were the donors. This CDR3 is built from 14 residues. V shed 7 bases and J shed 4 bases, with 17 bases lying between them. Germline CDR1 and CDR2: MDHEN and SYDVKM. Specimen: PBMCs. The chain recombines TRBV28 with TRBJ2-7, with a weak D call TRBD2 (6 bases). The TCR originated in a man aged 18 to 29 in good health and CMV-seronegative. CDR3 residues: CASTPGPGLYEQYF. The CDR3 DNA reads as TGTGCCAGCACTCCTGGGCCGGGACTGTACGAGCAGTACTTC.